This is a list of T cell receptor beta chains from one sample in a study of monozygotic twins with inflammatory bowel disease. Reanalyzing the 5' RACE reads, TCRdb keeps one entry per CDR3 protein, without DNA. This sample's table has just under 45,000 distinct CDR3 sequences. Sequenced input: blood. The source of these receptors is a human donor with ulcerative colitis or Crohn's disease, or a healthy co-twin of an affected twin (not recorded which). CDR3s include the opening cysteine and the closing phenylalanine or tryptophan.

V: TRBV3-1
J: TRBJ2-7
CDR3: CVSSQDVALASYEQYF

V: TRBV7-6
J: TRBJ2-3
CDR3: CASSLVPGTDTQYF

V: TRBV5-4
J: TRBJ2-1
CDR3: CASSLPLGSFYEQFF

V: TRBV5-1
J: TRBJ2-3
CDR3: CASSLASSTDTQYF

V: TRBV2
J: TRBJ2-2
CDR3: CASSGLGSNTGELFF

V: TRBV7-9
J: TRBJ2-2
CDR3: CASSPLTGRELFF

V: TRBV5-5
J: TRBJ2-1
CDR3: CASSPFGNEQFF

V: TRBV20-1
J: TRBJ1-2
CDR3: CSARTEPNYGYTF

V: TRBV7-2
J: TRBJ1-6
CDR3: CASSLAVPGASSYNSPLHF

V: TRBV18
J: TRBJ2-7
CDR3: CASSPDRGSYEQYF

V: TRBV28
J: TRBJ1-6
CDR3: CASSLPNRGGSPLHF

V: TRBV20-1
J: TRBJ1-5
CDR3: CSATWGGFGQPQHF

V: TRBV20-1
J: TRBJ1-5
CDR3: CSATATAHSNQPQHF

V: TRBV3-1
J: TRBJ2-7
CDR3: CASSRTAYEQYF

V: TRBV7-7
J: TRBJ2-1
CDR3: CASSLSWPSGENEQFF

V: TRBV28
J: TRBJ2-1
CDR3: CASSPRRGPSYNEQFF

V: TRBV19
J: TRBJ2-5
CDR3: CASMRDRGETQYF